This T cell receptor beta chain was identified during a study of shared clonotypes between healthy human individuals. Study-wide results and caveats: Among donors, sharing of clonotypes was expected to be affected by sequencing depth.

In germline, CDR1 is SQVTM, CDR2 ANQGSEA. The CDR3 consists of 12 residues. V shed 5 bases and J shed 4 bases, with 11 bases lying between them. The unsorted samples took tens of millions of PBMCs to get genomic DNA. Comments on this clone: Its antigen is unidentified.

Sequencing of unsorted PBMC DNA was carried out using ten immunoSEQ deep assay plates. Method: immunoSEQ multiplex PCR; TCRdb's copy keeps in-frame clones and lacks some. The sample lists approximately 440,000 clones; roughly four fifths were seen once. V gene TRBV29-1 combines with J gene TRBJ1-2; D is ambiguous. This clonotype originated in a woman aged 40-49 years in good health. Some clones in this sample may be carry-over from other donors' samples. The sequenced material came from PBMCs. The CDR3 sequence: CSVIWTAYGYTF. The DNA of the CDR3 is TGCAGCGTTATTTGGACTGCCTATGGCTACACCTTC.